This record concerns one T cell receptor beta chain sequence. Its antigen is unidentified. TCRdb called the RT-PCR reads again in MiXCR, with one record for every CDR3 protein. In the table there are roughly 700,000 distinct CDR3 sequences, about 14% of which are singletons. This entry is derived from a study of response to subunit inactivated influenza vaccine. Trimming at V came to 5 bases and at J to 2 bases, leaving 6 bases not matched to a gene. Germline V gene lookup returns CDR1 LGHDT and CDR2 YNNKEL (reference sequence). The CDR3 has 14 amino acids. Study-wide findings and caveats: Seasonal influenza vaccination, on each occasion, was suggested by the authors to recruit few new T cells.

The chain employs TRBV3-1 and TRBJ2-7; 7 positions match TRBD2. The clonotype originates from a man aged 50 to 60 who received an inactivated influenza vaccine. The source material was PBMCs from blood, sampled 14 to 15 days before vaccination. The CDR3, as DNA: TGTGCCAGCAGCACTGCCGGGAGGACCTACGAGCAGTACTTC. This translates into CASSTAGRTYEQYF.